The rows below give T cell receptor beta chains drawn from one sample of a study of blood T cell repertoires in COVID-19. Profiling relied on immunoSEQ multiplex PCR, and the TCRdb table lists in-frame clones only, not all of them. The sample holds about 130,000 clones, 86% seen once. Sequenced: peripheral blood. The receptors come from a woman aged 70 to 79 with COVID-19, enrolled during active disease. The CDR3 runs from the conserved cysteine through the conserved F or W. A D gene is named only where the DNA matches it firmly. Clone size is stated in some rows and not others, as once, few, many or a class when expanded.

d_gene: NA; v_gene: TRBV11-3; j_gene: TRBJ2-1; abundance: NA; CDR3nt: TGTGCCAGCAGCTTAGATTCTGGGGAGTTGTACAATGAGCAGTTCTTC; CDR3aa: CASSLDSGELYNEQFF
d_gene: TRBD1; v_gene: TRBV7-6; j_gene: TRBJ2-1; abundance: NA; CDR3nt: TGTGCCAGCAGCTCCTACCGACAGGGACGAAACAATGAGCAGTTCTTC; CDR3aa: CASSSYRQGRNNEQFF
d_gene: NA; v_gene: TRBV18; j_gene: TRBJ1-1; abundance: NA; CDR3nt: TGTGCCAGCTCACCCTGGAGGGACAACACTGAAGCTTTCTTT; CDR3aa: CASSPWRDNTEAFF
d_gene: TRBD2; v_gene: TRBV5-1; j_gene: TRBJ2-3; abundance: NA; CDR3nt: TGCGCCAGCAGTTTCGGGACTAGCGGGGGGCAGGATACGCAGTATTTT; CDR3aa: CASSFGTSGGQDTQYF
d_gene: NA; v_gene: TRBV28; j_gene: TRBJ2-7; abundance: once; CDR3nt: NA; CDR3aa: CASSFGPGGEGGPPYEQYF
d_gene: NA; v_gene: TRBV7-9; j_gene: TRBJ1-1; abundance: NA; CDR3nt: TGTGCCAGCAGCGCCGACAGTCGAACTGAAGCTTTCTTT; CDR3aa: CASSADSRTEAFF
d_gene: NA; v_gene: TRBV9; j_gene: TRBJ2-7; abundance: NA; CDR3nt: TGTGCCAGCAGCGTAAGCCTCCCAGGCCACTACGAGCAGTACTTC; CDR3aa: CASSVSLPGHYEQYF
d_gene: TRBD1; v_gene: TRBV19; j_gene: TRBJ2-7; abundance: NA; CDR3nt: TGTGCCAGTAGTATTCCAGGGGGCAGTACCTACGAGCAGTACTTC; CDR3aa: CASSIPGGSTYEQYF
d_gene: TRBD1; v_gene: TRBV7-9; j_gene: TRBJ1-6; abundance: NA; CDR3nt: TGTGCCAGCAGCTGGGGACAGGCAATCTATAATTCACCCCTCCACTTT; CDR3aa: CASSWGQAIYNSPLHF
d_gene: TRBD1; v_gene: TRBV3-1/TRBV3-2; j_gene: TRBJ1-6; abundance: NA; CDR3nt: TGTGCCAGCAGCCAAGCTGACAGGGTTGATAATTCACCCCTCCACTTT; CDR3aa: CASSQADRVDNSPLHF
d_gene: NA; v_gene: TRBV5-1; j_gene: TRBJ1-5; abundance: NA; CDR3nt: TGCGCCAGCAGCTTGGCACCAGGGAGCAATCAGCCCCAGCATTTT; CDR3aa: CASSLAPGSNQPQHF
d_gene: NA; v_gene: TRBV2; j_gene: TRBJ1-1; abundance: NA; CDR3nt: TGTGCCAGCAAGTGGGCAGCTGAAGCTTTCTTT; CDR3aa: CASKWAAEAFF
d_gene: NA; v_gene: TRBV5-1; j_gene: TRBJ1-3; abundance: NA; CDR3nt: TGCGCCAGCAGCTTGGGTCACAGGGAGACTGGAAACACCATATATTTT; CDR3aa: CASSLGHRETGNTIYF
d_gene: NA; v_gene: TRBV19; j_gene: TRBJ1-3; abundance: NA; CDR3nt: TGTGCCAGTAGTATAAGGACAGCGAGCTCTGGAAACACCATATATTTT; CDR3aa: CASSIRTASSGNTIYF
d_gene: TRBD1; v_gene: TRBV5-6; j_gene: TRBJ1-6; abundance: NA; CDR3nt: TGTGCCAGCAGCTTTGGGACAGCCTCCTCTTCACCCCTCCACTTT; CDR3aa: CASSFGTASSSPLHF
d_gene: TRBD1; v_gene: TRBV2; j_gene: TRBJ2-4; abundance: once; CDR3nt: TGTGCCAGCAGTTCTAGGGACAGCTCCGTGAAAGTAGCCAAAAACATTCAGTACTTC; CDR3aa: CASSSRDSSVKVAKNIQYF
d_gene: NA; v_gene: TRBV5-8; j_gene: TRBJ1-2; abundance: NA; CDR3nt: TGTGCCAGCAGCTCCCGGGCGGTAGCGGGAGGCTACACCTTC; CDR3aa: CASSSRAVAGGYTF
d_gene: TRBD2; v_gene: TRBV6-6; j_gene: TRBJ2-1; abundance: NA; CDR3nt: TGTGCCAGCACCCGGACTAGCGGGGACGTTAATGAGCAGTTCTTC; CDR3aa: CASTRTSGDVNEQFF